A single sample gave rise to the 30 T cell receptor beta chains below, sequenced in a study of cytomegalovirus exposure and HLA in healthy donors. PCR primers comprised 60 Vbeta and 13 Jbeta primers. Profiled with immunoSEQ multiplex PCR; TCRdb holds only in-frame clones, not every one. The repertoire holds 130,000 to 150,000 clones, with roughly 70% as singletons. Sequencing was performed on PBMCs. Receptors originate from a man aged 18-30 years in good health and CMV-seropositive.

V gene TRBV6-5 combines with J gene TRBJ2-7; 8 nucleotides line up with TRBD2. The germline CDR1 and CDR2 sequences are MNHEY and SVGAGI. The CDR3 totals 15 residues. V was pared by 5 bases and J by 4 bases, with 10 bases of the junction left unmatched. CDR3 DNA: TGTGCCAGCAGTACCCCGGGAGGGGCTGATTACGAGCAGTACTTC. As protein: CASSTPGGADYEQYF.

This sequence joins TRBV28 and TRBJ2-1, with 8 bases fitting TRBD1. Trimming at V came to 5 bases and at J to 8 bases, leaving 11 bases not matched to a gene. Germline lookup yields CDR1 MDHEN and CDR2 SYDVKM. The CDR3 is 15 amino acids. CDR3 region: CASSTGQGWFHEQFF. CDR3 in DNA: TGTGCCAGCAGTACCGGACAGGGATGGTTTCATGAGCAGTTCTTC.

This clone was seen a few times. The chain joins TRBV7-6 to TRBJ2-3; tentative D call: TRBD2 (6 bases). This CDR3 region has 14 residues. Germline CDR1 and CDR2: SGHVS and FNYEAQ. Deletions cut 4 bases from V and 3 bases from J, with 11 bases between. For the CDR3, the DNA is TGTGCCAGCAGCTCGGGAGTTCGGACAGATACGCAGTATTTT. Translated, it gives CASSSGVRTDTQYF.

A single count supports this clone. The gene calls are TRBV7-6 and TRBJ2-5, with D hard to call. This CDR3 is built from 15 residues. Per the germline V gene, CDR1 is SGHVS and CDR2 is FNYEAQ. V was shortened by 5 bases and J by 4 bases, with 17 bases between the two germline ends. CDR3 amino acids: CASSPSFAERETQYF. CDR3 sequence (DNA): TGTGCCAGCAGCCCCTCTTTCGCGGAGAGAGAGACCCAGTACTTC.

This clone was recorded a few times. The chain employs TRBV15 and TRBJ1-4, with 8 bases that match TRBD1. CDR1 is LNHNV and CDR2 is YYDKDF in the germline V gene (reference sequence). This CDR3 has 15 residues. V lost 1 base, J lost 7 bases, and 5 bases stayed unmatched. CDR3 region: CATSRATGTGEKLFF. The CDR3 nucleotides are TGTGCCACCAGCAGAGCTACTGGGACAGGTGAAAAACTGTTTTTT.

The CDR3: CASLGQGSDTQYF. The CDR3 DNA is TGTGCCAGCCTTGGACAGGGCTCAGATACGCAGTATTTT. The rearrangement joins TRBV6-6 to TRBJ2-3; 8 bases are shared with TRBD1. This CDR3 is 13 amino acids long. Germline V gives CDR1 MNHNY, CDR2 SVGAGI (reference sequence). Trimming removed 8 bases from V and 4 bases from J; junction bases left unmatched: 5.

The chain employs TRBV29-1 and TRBJ2-4; TRBD2 might be the D (6 bases). Trimming stripped 4 bases from V and 8 bases from J, with 12 bases between. Germline CDR1 SQVTM, CDR2 ANQGSEA. This CDR3 is built from 12 residues. The CDR3 spells CSVVEGWDIQYF. The CDR3 DNA reads as TGCAGCGTTGTGGAGGGATGGGACATTCAGTACTTC.

The V call is TRBV7-8, the J call TRBJ2-3; perhaps TRBD2 as D (5 bases). Trimming stripped 3 bases from V and 9 bases from J, with 13 bases between. The CDR3 spans 13 residues. Germline CDR1 is SGHVS and CDR2 is FQNEAQ. CDR3 DNA sequence: TGTGCCAGCAGCTTGGGTTTGAGGGAGACGCAGTATTTT. The encoded protein is CASSLGLRETQYF.

The chain employs TRBV11-2 and TRBJ2-7; TRBD2 aligns across 8 bases. Germline CDR1 and CDR2: SGHAT and FQNNGV. The V and J ends lost 5 bases and 2 bases, in that order; junction bases with no gene match: 11. The CDR3 is made up of 16 amino acids. The CDR3 spells CASSPNPGGAAYEQYF. In nucleotides, the CDR3 is TGTGCCAGCAGCCCTAACCCGGGAGGGGCCGCCTACGAGCAGTACTTC.

The rearrangement links TRBV4-2 to TRBJ2-1; D is possibly TRBD1 (5 bases). This CDR3 region has 17 residues. CDR1 is LGHNA and CDR2 is YNFKEQ in the germline V gene. V gave up 0 bases and J gave up 6 bases, with 18 bases separating them. The CDR3 protein is CASSQDRRGRQGNEQFF. CDR3 nucleotides: TGTGCCAGCAGCCAAGATCGAAGGGGTCGCCAGGGCAATGAGCAGTTCTTC.

The chain recombines TRBV19 with TRBJ1-1; no definite D call. With 4 bases removed from V and 5 bases from J, the gap between germline ends came to 14 bases. Germline CDR1 and CDR2: LNHDA and SQIVND (reference sequence). The CDR3 has 14 amino acids. This CDR3 reads CASSSFEAETEAFF. CDR3 sequence (DNA): TGTGCCAGTAGTAGCTTTGAGGCCGAGACTGAAGCTTTCTTT.

This sequence joins TRBV19 and TRBJ2-6; TRBD2 matches 8 bases. Germline-derived CDR1 and CDR2 are LNHDA and SQIVND (reference sequence). J lost 2 bases, V lost 9 bases, and 6 bases had no gene match. This CDR3 is built from 15 residues. The CDR3 DNA reads as TGTGCCAGCAAATTCGGGAGGGCTGGGGCCAACGTCCTGACTTTC. Amino acid sequence: CASKFGRAGANVLTF. The full variable domain, in which reference TRBV19 and TRBJ2-6 provide the parts outside the CDR3, is DGGITQSPKYLFRKEGQNVTLSCEQNLNHDAMYWYRQDPGQGLRLIYYSQIVNDFQKGDIAEGYSVSREKKESFPLTVTSAQKNPTAFYLCASKFGRAGANVLTFGAGSRLTVL.

The genes are TRBV5-1 and TRBJ2-3, with D possibly TRBD1 on 5 matching bases. CDR1 is SGHRS and CDR2 is YFSETQ in the germline V gene. The CDR3 has 15 residues. V gave up 0 bases and J gave up 0 bases, with 8 bases separating them. The CDR3 region is CASSLVSGSTDTQYF. CDR3 coding DNA: TGCGCCAGCAGCTTGGTGTCAGGGAGCACAGATACGCAGTATTTT.

The J gene is TRBJ2-7, the V gene TRBV29-1; TRBD2 might be the D (6 bases). Looked up from germline, CDR1 is SQVTM and CDR2 is ANQGSEA. This CDR3 has 12 residues. V gave up 5 bases and J gave up 5 bases, with 13 bases separating them. For the CDR3, the DNA is TGCAGCGTTACCCGGGAGTCCAACGAGCAGTACTTC. This gives the protein CSVTRESNEQYF.

The V gene is TRBV7-8, the J gene TRBJ2-7; D unresolved. The CDR3 runs to 13 residues. The germline V gene has CDR1 SGHVS and CDR2 FQNEAQ. The V and J ends lost 0 bases and 2 bases respectively, with 5 bases between them. CDR3 amino acids: CASSLAATYEQYF. CDR3 bases: TGTGCCAGCAGCTTAGCAGCTACCTACGAGCAGTACTTC.

The chain links TRBV28 to TRBJ1-2, with 7 bases lining up with TRBD1. CDR1 MDHEN and CDR2 SYDVKM come from the germline V gene. Unmatched junction bases numbered 5, after V lost 8 bases and J lost 2 bases. CDR3 size: 13 residues. This chain's CDR3 is CASEGAENYGYTF. In DNA form, the CDR3 reads TGTGCCAGCGAGGGGGCTGAAAACTATGGCTACACCTTC.

This rearrangement joins TRBV9 to TRBJ2-1; 7 bases fit TRBD1. The CDR3 covers 15 residues. The trim removed 2 bases at V and 3 bases at J, leaving 5 bases unmatched. The germline CDR1 and CDR2 sequences are SGDLS and YYNGEE. The CDR3 coding sequence is TGTGCCAGCAGCGTTACAGGGGTCAACTACAATGAGCAGTTCTTC. It codes for CASSVTGVNYNEQFF.

V and J are TRBV2 and TRBJ1-4; maybe TRBD1 (5 bases). In germline, CDR1 is SNHLY, CDR2 FYNNEI. The germline V and J ends were trimmed by 6 bases and 4 bases, with 9 bases remaining between them. The CDR3 spans 13 residues. Here the CDR3 reads CASRSTGNEKLFF. The CDR3 DNA follows: TGTGCCAGCAGGAGTACAGGTAATGAAAAACTGTTTTTT.

CDR3 nucleotides: TGTGCCAGTAGCCTCCACAGGGAAAATCAGCCCCAGCATTTT. Translated, it gives CASSLHRENQPQHF. The chain couples TRBV19 to TRBJ1-5; maybe TRBD1 (6 bases). The V gene's germline CDR1 is LNHDA and CDR2 SQIVND (reference sequence). The CDR3 spans 14 residues. Trimming removed 6 bases at V and 4 bases at J, with 13 bases between.

The chain uses TRBV7-9 and TRBJ2-7; 10 bases are shared with TRBD1. The CDR3 spans 17 residues. Germline CDR1 SEHNR, CDR2 FQNEAQ (reference sequence). V shed 5 bases and J 3 bases; nucleotides not matched to a gene: 13. The CDR3 nucleotides read TGTGCCAGCAGCCCTATTCCGGGACAGGGGTGGGACTACGAGCAGTACTTC. Translated, it gives CASSPIPGQGWDYEQYF.

The J gene is TRBJ1-1, the V gene TRBV28; D remains unclear. V lost 7 bases and J 0 bases, leaving 9 bases between the germline ends. CDR3 size: 13 residues. Germline V gene data show CDR1 as MDHEN and CDR2 as SYDVKM. The CDR3 loop is CASKPRLNTEAFF. As DNA, the CDR3 is TGTGCCAGCAAACCGAGATTGAACACTGAAGCTTTCTTT.

The V gene is TRBV5-6, the J gene TRBJ2-5, with 7 nucleotides matching TRBD1. Germline values: CDR1 SGHDT, CDR2 YYEEEE. The CDR3 covers 16 residues. V lost 4 bases, J lost 2 bases, and 11 bases stayed unmatched. The CDR3 DNA is TGTGCCAGCAGCCGTAGGACAGGAACTAATCAAGAGACCCAGTACTTC. It is translated as CASSRRTGTNQETQYF.

This chain uses TRBV5-4 with TRBJ2-5; TRBD2 agrees at 7 bases. Germline V gives CDR1 SGHNT, CDR2 YYREEE (reference sequence). The V gene end was trimmed by 1 base and the J gene end by 5 bases; junction bases not matched to a gene: 14. The CDR3 covers 17 residues. The CDR3 loop reads CASSLPGTGGRGETQYF. The CDR3 DNA reads as TGTGCCAGCAGCTTGCCCGGGACTGGCGGGAGAGGTGAGACCCAGTACTTC. The whole variable domain, remainder taken from reference TRBV5-4 and TRBJ2-5, is ETGVTQSPTHLIKTRGQQVTLRCSSQSGHNTVSWYQQALGQGPQFIFQYYREEENGRGNFPPRFSGLQFPNYSSELNVNALELDDSALYLCASSLPGTGGRGETQYFGPGTRLLVL.

The J gene is TRBJ1-2, the V gene TRBV5-4; the match to TRBD1 covers 7 bases. The CDR3 has 15 amino acids. Trimming took 1 base from V and 7 from J; bases not matched to a gene: 10. Germline values: CDR1 SGHNT, CDR2 YYREEE (reference sequence). The CDR3 spells CASSLNSGQEAGYTF. CDR3 nucleotides: TGTGCCAGCAGCTTGAATAGTGGACAGGAGGCTGGCTACACCTTC.

The chain joins TRBV2 to TRBJ2-7, with 7 nucleotides matching TRBD1. The CDR3 has 17 amino acids. The J segment lost 3 bases and the V segment lost 6 bases, leaving 17 bases of the junction unmatched. CDR1 and CDR2 (germline): SNHLY, FYNNEI. The DNA of the CDR3 is TGTGCCAGCAGCCCAGGGGGACAGCCAAATCCAGACTACGAGCAGTACTTC. Its protein product is CASSPGGQPNPDYEQYF.

The CDR3 DNA sequence: TGTGCCAGCAGCTTGGCCGGGAGGGCCGAATACAATGAGCAGTTCTTC. It codes for CASSLAGRAEYNEQFF. V usage is TRBV5-4 and J usage is TRBJ2-1; the match to TRBD2 covers 8 bases. V lost 0 bases, J lost 4 bases, and 6 bases stayed unmatched. Germline CDR1 and CDR2: SGHNT and YYREEE (reference sequence). The CDR3 has 16 amino acids. The variable domain in full, with the rest retrieved from reference TRBV5-4 and TRBJ2-1, is ETGVTQSPTHLIKTRGQQVTLRCSSQSGHNTVSWYQQALGQGPQFIFQYYREEENGRGNFPPRFSGLQFPNYSSELNVNALELDDSALYLCASSLAGRAEYNEQFFGPGTRLTVL.

This clone has a single count. The genes are TRBV28 and TRBJ1-2, with 7 bases fitting TRBD1. Germline V gene data show CDR1 as MDHEN and CDR2 as SYDVKM. J lost 4 bases, V lost 6 bases, and 23 bases had no gene match. This CDR3 region has 19 residues. CDR3 nucleotides: TGTGCCAGCAGCCTCCCCGGGGGCCCTCGACAGGGAAGTATCTATGGCTACACCTTC. Translation: CASSLPGGPRQGSIYGYTF.

CDR3 protein: CSAGSQGPYGYTF. The CDR3 DNA is TGCAGCGCCGGTTCACAGGGACCCTATGGCTACACCTTC. The chain joins TRBV29-1 to TRBJ1-2, with D possibly matching TRBD1 (6 bases). Trimming removed 7 bases from V and 4 bases from J, with 16 bases in between. CDR1 is SQVTM, CDR2 ANQGSEA, per germline. The CDR3 has 13 amino acids.

CDR3 sequence (DNA): TGTGCCAGCACCCTCCCCCGGGACAGGGGCGGCTACACCTTC. Its translation is CASTLPRDRGGYTF. The chain couples TRBV28 to TRBJ1-2, with 10 bases identical to TRBD1. Germline V CDR1 and CDR2: MDHEN, SYDVKM. Losses at the gene ends were 7 bases for V and 8 bases for J; bases not matched to a gene: 10. This CDR3 contains 14 residues.

The chain couples TRBV6-1 to TRBJ1-5; D is ambiguous. The CDR3 spans 14 residues. V lost 2 bases and J 2 bases, leaving 7 bases between the germline ends. Germline CDR1 MNHNS, CDR2 SASEGT. The CDR3 reads CASSEQTGNQPQHF. The DNA of the CDR3 is TGTGCCAGCAGTGAACAAACAGGCAATCAGCCCCAGCATTTT.